The present T cell receptor (beta chain) was sequenced within a study of cytomegalovirus exposure and HLA in healthy donors. The PCR was carried out with 60 Vbeta primers and 13 Jbeta primers. This table comes from immunoSEQ multiplex PCR, and its TCRdb copy is limited to in-frame clones, with some not included. The data show 150,000 to 200,000 clones, around 82% seen once. General study findings and limits: Based on reports, TCR beta sequences accurately predicted HLA-A and HLA-B alleles for most subjects. The investigators catalogued some 160 TCR beta chains as cytomegalovirus-associated. When presence/absence was analysed, sequencing depth was taken to be roughly uniform across donors. There were several of the most significant clusters that appeared linked to common viral pathogens in a later analysis.

The germline gives CDR1 MGHRA, CDR2 YSYEKL. The CDR3 has 14 amino acids. Trimming shortened V by 5 bases and J by 7 bases, and 15 bases separated the two germline ends. For this clone: The antigen is undetermined.

This chain uses TRBV4-1 with TRBJ1-5; D possibly corresponds to TRBD1 (6 bases). Material: PBMCs. The sequence came from a woman aged 25 to 45 in good health and CMV-seropositive. This CDR3 is CASSIPGVRQPQHF. CDR3 DNA: TGCGCCAGCAGCATACCAGGGGTGCGACAGCCCCAGCATTTT.